This TCR beta chain was retrieved from a study of Graves' ophthalmopathy and Graves' hyperthyroidism. Overall study results and limits: From stable hyperthyroidism, ophthalmopathy was separated by a 13-signature model with 87.88% sensitivity and more than 75% specificity. Blood also harbored most expanded thyroid clonotypes above 0.001 frequency.

This clonotype was observed at least ten times. Antigen unknown. RNA transcripts yielded amplified TCR beta CDR3 regions. Second-round multiplex PCR came after a first-round RT-PCR that employed HTBI primers. TCRdb reprocessed the multiplex PCR reads with MiXCR, giving one entry per CDR3 protein. Among over 450,000 distinct CDR3 sequences listed, approximately 15% were seen once. This TCR came from a woman aged 25 to 39 with Graves' ophthalmopathy. The sample consisted of blood.

Written as DNA, the CDR3 is TGTGCCAGCAGGACAGAGGCGTATGGCTACACCTTC. Translating gives CASRTEAYGYTF. The rearrangement uses TRBV6-1 and TRBJ1-2; D is perhaps TRBD1 (5 bases). The CDR3 has 12 residues. Trimming pared 6 bases from V and 5 bases from J, leaving 10 bases between. Germline V gene data show CDR1 as MNHNS and CDR2 as SASEGT.